This TCR beta chain was recovered during a study of blood T cells in healthy people across ages. Findings and limits, study-wide: When one million T cells were used, diversity estimates were thought to be underestimates. Naive CD4+ cells and diversity were both higher in long-lived donors than in aged donors.

The sample providers were healthy Caucasian people from Russia, aged about 6 to 90. This clonotype appeared a few times. The antigen is undetermined. A second about 7 to 12 cycle PCR used barcoded and J-beta primers. Each single sample gave us at least 3 million CDR3-containing paired-end reads. TCRdb re-derived calls from the 5' RACE reads in MiXCR, one entry per CDR3 protein. Here the sample spans about 1.7 million distinct CDR3 sequences, approximately 30% being singletons. Germline V CDR1 and CDR2: SGHTA, FQGNSA. The CDR3 totals 15 residues. Trimming stripped 7 bases from V and 2 bases from J, with 16 bases between.

The sequence derives from a woman in her twenties or thirties in good health. The sample was blood. This chain uses TRBV7-2 with TRBJ2-3; TRBD1 or TRBD2 may be the D gene (5 bases each). The CDR3 coding sequence is TGTGCCAGCACCGGGACGTACCTACACACAGATACGCAGTATTTT. Protein sequence: CASTGTYLHTDTQYF.